This T cell receptor (beta chain) was obtained from a study of T cell responses to AZD1222 COVID-19 vaccine. The CDR3 runs 11 residues. Trimming took off 5 bases at V and 2 bases at J, with 4 bases between the two ends. Germline V gene sequence: CDR1 MNHEY, CDR2 SVGEGT. Repertoires were generated with immunoSEQ multiplex PCR, while TCRdb's copy carries only in-frame clones and drops some. The sample consists of some 180,000 clones, approximately 90% of them appearing once. The TCR originated in an adult in good health. This rearrangement joins TRBV6-2 or TRBV6-3 to TRBJ2-7; no clear D gene. The source material was peripheral blood, sampled on day 0 of AZD1222 vaccination. DNA for the CDR3: TGTGCCAGCAGTCAGGCCTACGAGCAGTACTTC. Translating it yields CASSQAYEQYF.